Each of the 20 T cell receptor beta chains below was sequenced from the same sample in a study of identical twins (TCRdb year 2016). The method was 5' RACE. Sequencing used an Illumina HiSeq 2000. TCRdb handled the public reads itself, with Q25 trimming in fastp and clone calling in MiXCR, and kept productive beta chains. Each CDR3 protein gets just one entry, which takes the most common genes and DNA from the rows behind it. Counted in this sample were fewer than 900,000 distinct CDR3 sequences; about 20% of them appeared once. Roughly 14% of the sample goes to the ten largest clones. The sample was also linked to a second study, of T cells expressing NK-cell markers.

Sequencing was carried out using PBMCs. The receptors shown here come from a woman aged 18-29 years in good health.

This clonotype was seen a handful of times. This rearrangement joins TRBV12-5 to TRBJ2-3; no firm D call. The CDR3 has 13 residues. The germline V and J ends were trimmed by 2 bases and 5 bases, with 8 bases remaining between them. Germline V lookup: CDR1 LGHNT, CDR2 FRNRAP. The CDR3 is CASGLPHIDTQYF. The CDR3 nucleotides read TGTGCTAGTGGTTTGCCACACATAGATACGCAGTATTTT.

This clonotype occurred a few times. V is TRBV12-3 or TRBV12-4 and J is TRBJ2-7; D perhaps matches TRBD2 (5 bases). Deletions cut 0 bases from V and 0 bases from J, with 9 bases between. This CDR3 region has 15 residues. In DNA form, the CDR3 reads TGTGCCAGCAGTTTAGCCACTGGGAGCTCCTACGAGCAGTACTTC. The encoded protein is CASSLATGSSYEQYF.

This clonotype was picked up a small number of times. This sequence joins TRBV7-9 and TRBJ2-2, with 8 bases aligning to TRBD1. V gave up 5 bases and J gave up 7 bases; unmatched junction bases: 6. The CDR3 spans 14 residues. Germline CDR1 and CDR2: SEHNR and FQNEAQ (reference sequence). In nucleotides, the CDR3 is TGTGCCAGCAGCGTCGGACAGGGCCACGGGGAGCTGTTTTTT. Translated, it gives CASSVGQGHGELFF.

This rearrangement joins TRBV10-3 to TRBJ2-4; TRBD1 might be the D (6 bases). The germline V gene encodes CDR1 ENHRY and CDR2 SYGVKD. V was trimmed by 6 bases and J by 6 bases, leaving 15 bases between them. The CDR3 runs 14 residues. The CDR3 spells CAIREGTGTNIQYF. CDR3 DNA: TGTGCCATCAGGGAAGGTACAGGGACAAACATTCAGTACTTC.

This clonotype was recorded a few times. This chain uses TRBV7-2 with TRBJ2-5; 7 nucleotides match TRBD1. This CDR3 contains 13 residues. Germline V gene sequence: CDR1 SGHTA, CDR2 FQGNSA. Trimming removed 6 bases from V and 4 bases from J; junction bases left unmatched: 5. The CDR3 DNA reads as TGTGCCAGCAGAAACAGGGGTGGAGAGACCCAGTACTTC. Protein sequence: CASRNRGGETQYF. Using reference TRBV7-2 and TRBJ2-5 for the parts outside the CDR3, the full variable domain is GAGVSQSPSNKVTEKGKDVELRCDPISGHTALYWYRQSLGQGLEFLIYFQGNSAPDKSGLPSDRFSAERTGGSVSTLTIQRTQQEDSAVYLCASRNRGGETQYFGPGTRLLVL.

This clonotype was recorded only once. This sequence joins TRBV20-1 and TRBJ2-1, with TRBD2 identical over 14 bases. J lost 7 bases, V lost 5 bases, and 4 bases had no gene match. CDR3 length: 14 amino acids. The germline V gene has CDR1 DFQATT and CDR2 SNEGSKA (reference sequence). The CDR3 loop is CSAGGTSGRNEQFF. CDR3 nucleotide sequence: TGCAGTGCTGGGGGGACTAGCGGGAGAAATGAGCAGTTCTTC.

The chain employs TRBV6-1 and TRBJ1-3; tentatively, D is TRBD1 (5 bases). The CDR3 loop spans 14 amino acids. The germline V gene encodes CDR1 MNHNS and CDR2 SASEGT. The V end lost 8 bases, the J end lost 0 bases, and 11 bases lay between the germline ends. The CDR3 here is CASGAGFSGNTIYF. Here the CDR3 DNA reads TGTGCCAGCGGGGCCGGGTTCTCTGGAAACACCATATATTTT.

Ten or more counts support this clonotype. The rearrangement links TRBV7-2 to TRBJ2-1, with a weak D call TRBD1 (6 bases). CDR3 length: 15 residues. Germline V lookup: CDR1 SGHTA, CDR2 FQGNSA. With 3 bases removed from V and 1 base from J, the gap between germline ends came to 10 bases. This CDR3 is CASSFRGVSYNEQFF. As DNA, the CDR3 is TGTGCCAGCAGCTTCAGGGGAGTATCCTACAATGAGCAGTTCTTC.

This clonotype turned up a few times. The genes are TRBV20-1 and TRBJ2-1, with 10 bases aligning to TRBD1. The CDR3 sequence is 13 residues long. The germline CDR1 and CDR2 sequences are DFQATT and SNEGSKA (reference sequence). Germline trimming cut 4 bases from V and 7 bases from J; bases unmatched to any gene: 4. This chain's CDR3 is CSATGQGGNEQFF. DNA for the CDR3: TGCAGTGCTACAGGACAGGGGGGGAATGAGCAGTTCTTC.

The chain is built from TRBV12-5 and TRBJ2-5, with 8 bases that match TRBD1. The CDR3 covers 16 residues. V dropped 5 bases and J dropped 5; count of bases not matched to a gene: 13. Germline loops: CDR1 LGHNT, CDR2 FRNRAP. The CDR3 DNA sequence: TGTGCTAGTGGTATCTACCGGGACAGGACCCGGGAGACCCAGTACTTC. Protein: CASGIYRDRTRETQYF.

V is TRBV20-1 and J is TRBJ2-5; 7 positions match TRBD2. V was clipped by 6 bases and J by 1 base; unmatched bases: 5. Germline CDR1 and CDR2: DFQATT and SNEGSKA (reference sequence). CDR3 length equals 13 residues. The CDR3 loop reads CSAPGLLQETQYF. The DNA for the CDR3 is TGCAGTGCCCCGGGACTACTCCAAGAGACCCAGTACTTC.

V gene TRBV5-1 combines with J gene TRBJ2-5; D is perhaps TRBD2 (5 bases). Deletions cut 4 bases from V and 5 bases from J, with 18 bases between. Germline CDR1 reads SGHRS; CDR2 reads YFSETQ. CDR3 size: 15 residues. DNA of the CDR3: TGCGCCAGCAGCCCAGGACTCCGCGGTGGGGAGACCCAGTACTTC. This encodes CASSPGLRGGETQYF.

The chain links TRBV12-3 or TRBV12-4 to TRBJ1-1, with unresolved D. The CDR3 loop spans 13 amino acids. V lost 6 bases, J lost 0 bases, and 8 bases lay in between. In DNA, the CDR3 is TGTGCCAGCAGGGTCTTGCTGAACACTGAAGCTTTCTTT. Encoded protein: CASRVLLNTEAFF.

The CDR3 region has the DNA TGTGCCAGCAGCCAAGGGGGCGGTAACTATGGCTACACCTTC. Its protein product is CASSQGGGNYGYTF. The genes are TRBV12-3 or TRBV12-4 and TRBJ1-2, with TRBD1 matching over 7 bases. This CDR3 has 14 residues. V shed 6 bases and J 1 base; nucleotides not matched to a gene: 5.

J is TRBJ2-1 and V is TRBV20-1; D uncertain. The CDR3 has 12 amino acids. Germline V gene lookup returns CDR1 DFQATT and CDR2 SNEGSKA (reference sequence). V lost 1 base and J lost 3, with 4 bases in between. The CDR3 DNA reads as TGCAGTGCTAGAGGCGGCTACAATGAGCAGTTCTTC. The encoded protein is CSARGGYNEQFF.

This clonotype appeared a few times. V is TRBV20-1 and J is TRBJ2-2; D is possibly TRBD2 (7 bases). V dropped 0 bases and J dropped 2 bases, with 10 bases sitting between them. CDR3 length equals 15 residues. Germline V gives CDR1 DFQATT, CDR2 SNEGSKA (reference sequence). The CDR3 here is CSARDAGANTGELFF. The CDR3 DNA follows: TGCAGTGCTAGAGATGCGGGGGCTAACACCGGGGAGCTGTTTTTT.

Only a few counts were recorded for this clonotype. The chain is built from TRBV5-1 and TRBJ2-7; 7 bases map to TRBD1. CDR1 is SGHRS and CDR2 is YFSETQ in the germline V gene. The CDR3 is made up of 14 amino acids. Trimming at V came to 0 bases and at J to 5 bases, leaving 5 bases not matched to a gene. The CDR3 sequence is CASSLARQGHEQYF. CDR3 in DNA: TGCGCCAGCAGCTTGGCCCGACAGGGCCACGAGCAGTACTTC.

A few counts support this clonotype. The chain employs TRBV5-1 and TRBJ2-6; D ambiguous. The CDR3 runs 14 residues. Germline-derived CDR1 and CDR2 are SGHRS and YFSETQ. The V end lost 5 bases, the J end lost 4 bases, and 10 bases lay between the germline ends. CDR3 bases: TGCGCCAGCAGTACCGAAACCGGGGCCAACGTCCTGACTTTC. Amino acid sequence: CASSTETGANVLTF.

The V and J genes are TRBV20-1 and TRBJ1-2, with D perhaps TRBD1 (5 bases). Trimming took off 1 base at V and 8 bases at J, with 11 bases between the two ends. The CDR3 runs to 12 residues. Germline CDR1 DFQATT, CDR2 SNEGSKA (reference sequence). The CDR3 sequence is CSARAAGGGYTF. Here the CDR3 DNA reads TGCAGTGCTAGAGCGGCGGGGGGAGGCTACACCTTC.

This clonotype came up a few times. This sequence joins TRBV10-3 and TRBJ2-7; no definite D call. V lost 7 bases, J lost 2 bases, and 12 bases lay in between. Germline V gives CDR1 ENHRY, CDR2 SYGVKD. The CDR3 consists of 13 residues. As DNA, the CDR3 is TGTGCCATCACCCGTGACGGAGCCTACGAGCAGTACTTC. It encodes CAITRDGAYEQYF.